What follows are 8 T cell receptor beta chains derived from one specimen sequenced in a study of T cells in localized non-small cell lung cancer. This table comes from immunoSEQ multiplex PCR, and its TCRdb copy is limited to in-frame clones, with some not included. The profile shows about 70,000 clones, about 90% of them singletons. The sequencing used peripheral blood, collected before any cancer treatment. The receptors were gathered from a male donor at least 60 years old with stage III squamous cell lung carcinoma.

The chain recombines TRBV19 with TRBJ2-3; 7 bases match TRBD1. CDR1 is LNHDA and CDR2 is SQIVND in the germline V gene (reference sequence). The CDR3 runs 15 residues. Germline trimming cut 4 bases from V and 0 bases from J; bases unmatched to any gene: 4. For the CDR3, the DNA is TGTGCCAGTAGTACCACAGGGGCAAGCACAGATACGCAGTATTTT. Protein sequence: CASSTTGASTDTQYF.

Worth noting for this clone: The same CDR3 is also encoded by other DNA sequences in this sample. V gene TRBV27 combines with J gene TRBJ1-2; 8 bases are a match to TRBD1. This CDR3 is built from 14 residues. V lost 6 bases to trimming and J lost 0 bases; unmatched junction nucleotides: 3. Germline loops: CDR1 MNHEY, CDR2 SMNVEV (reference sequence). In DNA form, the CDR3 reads TGTGCCAGCAGCCTACAGGGGGCTAACTATGGCTACACCTTC. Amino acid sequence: CASSLQGANYGYTF.

The DNA of the CDR3 is TGTGCCAGCAGTACAGGGGGCTTCCCGATGAACACTGAAGCTTTCTTT. The encoded protein is CASSTGGFPMNTEAFF. V gene TRBV5-6 combines with J gene TRBJ1-1; 9 bases are a match to TRBD1. Losses at the gene ends were 5 bases for V and 0 bases for J; bases not matched to a gene: 8. The CDR3 has 16 residues. From germline, CDR1 is SGHDT and CDR2 YYEEEE.

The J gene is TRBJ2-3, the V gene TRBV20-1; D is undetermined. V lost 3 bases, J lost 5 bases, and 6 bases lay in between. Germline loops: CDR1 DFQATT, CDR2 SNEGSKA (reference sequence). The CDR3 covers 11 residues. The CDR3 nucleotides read TGCAGTGCTAGGACGGGAGATACGCAGTATTTT. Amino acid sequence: CSARTGDTQYF.

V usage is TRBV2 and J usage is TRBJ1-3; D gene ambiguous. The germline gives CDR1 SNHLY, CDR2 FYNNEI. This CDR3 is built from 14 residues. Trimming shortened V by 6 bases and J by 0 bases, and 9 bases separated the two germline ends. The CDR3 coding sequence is TGTGCCAGCAGAGGACTGACCTCTGGAAACACCATATATTTT. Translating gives CASRGLTSGNTIYF. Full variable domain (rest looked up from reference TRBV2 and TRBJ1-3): EPEVTQTPSHQVTQMGQEVILRCVPISNHLYFYWYRQILGQKVEFLVSFYNNEISEKSEIFDDQFSVERPDGSNFTLKIRSTKLEDSAMYFCASRGLTSGNTIYFGEGSWLTVV.

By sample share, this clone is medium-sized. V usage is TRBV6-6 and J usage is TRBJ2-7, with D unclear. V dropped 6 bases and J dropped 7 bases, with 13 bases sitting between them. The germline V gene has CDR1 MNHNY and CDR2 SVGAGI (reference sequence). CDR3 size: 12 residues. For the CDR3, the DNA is TGTGCCAGCAGCCCCGCCATGAAAGAGCAGTACTTC. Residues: CASSPAMKEQYF.

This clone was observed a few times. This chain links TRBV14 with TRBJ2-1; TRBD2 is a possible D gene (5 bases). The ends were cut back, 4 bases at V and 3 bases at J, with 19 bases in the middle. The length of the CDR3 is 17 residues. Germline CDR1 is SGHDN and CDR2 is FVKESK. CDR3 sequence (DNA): TGTGCCAGCAGCCCAGCTTTGAGCGGTGGTATCTACAATGAGCAGTTCTTC. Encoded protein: CASSPALSGGIYNEQFF. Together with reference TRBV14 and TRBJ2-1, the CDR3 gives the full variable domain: EAGVTQFPSHSVIEKGQTVTLRCDPISGHDNLYWYRRVMGKEIKFLLHFVKESKQDESGMPNNRFLAERTGGTYSTLKVQPAELEDSGVYFCASSPALSGGIYNEQFFGPGTRLTVL.

The CDR3 spells CASSQVRTGGGRNEKLFF. The CDR3 DNA is TGTGCCAGCAGCCAAGTTAGAACAGGCGGGGGGAGAAATGAAAAACTGTTTTTT. The chain links TRBV14 to TRBJ1-4, with D possibly matching TRBD1 (5 bases). Trimming removed 1 base at V and 5 bases at J, with 20 bases between. Germline CDR1 and CDR2: SGHDN and FVKESK. The CDR3 sequence is 18 residues long.